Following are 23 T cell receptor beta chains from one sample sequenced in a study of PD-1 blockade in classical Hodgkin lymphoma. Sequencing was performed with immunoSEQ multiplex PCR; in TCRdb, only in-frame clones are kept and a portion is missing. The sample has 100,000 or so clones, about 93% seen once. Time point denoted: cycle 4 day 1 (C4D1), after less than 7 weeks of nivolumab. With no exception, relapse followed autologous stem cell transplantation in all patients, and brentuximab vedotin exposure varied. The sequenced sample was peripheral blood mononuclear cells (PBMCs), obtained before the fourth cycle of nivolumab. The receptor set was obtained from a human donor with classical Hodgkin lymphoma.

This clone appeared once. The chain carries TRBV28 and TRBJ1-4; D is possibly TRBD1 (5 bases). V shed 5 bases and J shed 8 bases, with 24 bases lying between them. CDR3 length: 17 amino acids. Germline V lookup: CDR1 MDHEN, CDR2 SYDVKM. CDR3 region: CASSRPYSGTANEKLFF. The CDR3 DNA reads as TGTGCCAGCAGTAGGCCTTACTCCGGGACCGCAAACGAAAAACTGTTTTTT. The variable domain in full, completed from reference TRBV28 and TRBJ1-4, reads DVKVTQSSRYLVKRTGEKVFLECVQDMDHENMFWYRQDPGLGLRLIYFSYDVKMKEKGDIPEGYSVSREKKERFSLILESASTNQTSMYLCASSRPYSGTANEKLFFGSGTQLSVL.

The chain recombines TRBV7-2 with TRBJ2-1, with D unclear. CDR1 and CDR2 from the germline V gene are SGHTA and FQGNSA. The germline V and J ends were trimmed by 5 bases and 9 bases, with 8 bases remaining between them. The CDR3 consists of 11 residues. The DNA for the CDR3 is TGTGCCAGCAGCCCGGAGTTTGAGCAGTTCTTC. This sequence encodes CASSPEFEQFF. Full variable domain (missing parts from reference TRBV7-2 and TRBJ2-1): GAGVSQSPSNKVTEKGKDVELRCDPISGHTALYWYRQSLGQGLEFLIYFQGNSAPDKSGLPSDRFSAERTGGSVSTLTIQRTQQEDSAVYLCASSPEFEQFFGPGTRLTVL.

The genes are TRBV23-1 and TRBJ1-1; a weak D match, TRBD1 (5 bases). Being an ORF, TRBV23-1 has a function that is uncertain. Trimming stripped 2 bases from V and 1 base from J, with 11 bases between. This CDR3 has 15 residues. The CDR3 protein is CASSQMGPGNTEAFF. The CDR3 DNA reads TGCGCCAGCAGTCAAATGGGGCCCGGGAACACTGAAGCTTTCTTT.

The CDR3 nucleotides are TGCGCCAGCAGCCAAGCCCCACAGGCCTACGAGCAGTACTTC. This translates into CASSQAPQAYEQYF. This chain links TRBV4-1 with TRBJ2-7, with TRBD1 as a possible D gene (5 bases). The germline V gene encodes CDR1 MGHRA and CDR2 YSYEKL. The CDR3 runs 14 residues. V lost 1 base and J 2 bases, leaving 9 bases between the germline ends.

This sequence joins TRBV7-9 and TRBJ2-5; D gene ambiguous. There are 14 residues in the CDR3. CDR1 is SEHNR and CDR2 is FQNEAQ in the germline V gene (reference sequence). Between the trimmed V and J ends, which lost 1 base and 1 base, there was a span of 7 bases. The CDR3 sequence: CASSLDSIQETQYF. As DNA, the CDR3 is TGTGCCAGCAGCTTAGACAGCATCCAAGAGACCCAGTACTTC.

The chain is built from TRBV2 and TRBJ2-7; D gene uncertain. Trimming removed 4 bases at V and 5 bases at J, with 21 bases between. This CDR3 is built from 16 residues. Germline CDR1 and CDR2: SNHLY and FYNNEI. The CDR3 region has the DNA TGTGCCAGCAGTGTATCGGGCTTACAAAGAGCCCACGAGCAGTACTTC. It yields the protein CASSVSGLQRAHEQYF.

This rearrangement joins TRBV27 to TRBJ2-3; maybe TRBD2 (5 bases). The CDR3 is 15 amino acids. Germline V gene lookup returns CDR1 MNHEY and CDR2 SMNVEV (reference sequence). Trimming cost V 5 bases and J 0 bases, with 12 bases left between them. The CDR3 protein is CASSPLGPSTDTQYF. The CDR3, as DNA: TGTGCCAGCAGTCCACTAGGTCCTAGCACAGATACGCAGTATTTT.

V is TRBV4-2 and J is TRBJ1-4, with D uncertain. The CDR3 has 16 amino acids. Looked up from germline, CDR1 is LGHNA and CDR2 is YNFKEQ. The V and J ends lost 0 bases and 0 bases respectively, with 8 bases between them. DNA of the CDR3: TGTGCCAGCAGCCAAGATCTGTTGACAACTAATGAAAAACTGTTTTTT. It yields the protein CASSQDLLTTNEKLFF.

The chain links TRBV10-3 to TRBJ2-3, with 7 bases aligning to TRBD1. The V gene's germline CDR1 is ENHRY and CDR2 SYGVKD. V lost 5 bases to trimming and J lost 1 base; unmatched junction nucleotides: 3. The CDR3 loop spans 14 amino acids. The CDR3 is CAISSGQGTDTQYF. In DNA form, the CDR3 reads TGTGCCATCAGTTCCGGACAGGGCACAGATACGCAGTATTTT.

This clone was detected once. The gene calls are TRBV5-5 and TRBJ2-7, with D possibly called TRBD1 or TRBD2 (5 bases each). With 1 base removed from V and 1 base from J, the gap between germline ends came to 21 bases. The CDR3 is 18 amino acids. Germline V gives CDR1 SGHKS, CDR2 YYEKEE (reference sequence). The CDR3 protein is CASSLFPFGALNSYEQYF. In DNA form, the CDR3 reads TGTGCCAGCAGCTTGTTCCCGTTCGGGGCTCTGAATTCCTACGAGCAGTACTTC.

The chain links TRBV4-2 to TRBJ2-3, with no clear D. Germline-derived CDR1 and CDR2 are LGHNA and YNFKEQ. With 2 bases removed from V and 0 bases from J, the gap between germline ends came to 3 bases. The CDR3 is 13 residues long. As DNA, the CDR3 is TGTGCCAGCAGCCAAAAAAGCACAGATACGCAGTATTTT. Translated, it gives CASSQKSTDTQYF.

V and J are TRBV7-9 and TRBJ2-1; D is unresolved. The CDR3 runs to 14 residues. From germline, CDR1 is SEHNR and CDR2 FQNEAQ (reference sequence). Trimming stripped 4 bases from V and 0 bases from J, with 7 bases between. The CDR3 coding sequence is TGTGCCAGCAGCTATAGAGGCTCCTACAATGAGCAGTTCTTC. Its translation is CASSYRGSYNEQFF. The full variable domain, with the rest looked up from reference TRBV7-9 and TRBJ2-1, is DTGVSQNPRHKITKRGQNVTFRCDPISEHNRLYWYRQTLGQGPEFLTYFQNEAQLEKSRLLSDRFSAERPKGSFSTLEIQRTEQGDSAMYLCASSYRGSYNEQFFGPGTRLTVL.

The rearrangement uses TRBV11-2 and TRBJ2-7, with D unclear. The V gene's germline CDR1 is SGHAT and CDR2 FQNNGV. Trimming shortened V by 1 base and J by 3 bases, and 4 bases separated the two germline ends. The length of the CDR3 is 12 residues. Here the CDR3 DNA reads TGTGCCAGCAGCTTAGGGAACTACGAGCAGTACTTC. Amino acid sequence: CASSLGNYEQYF.

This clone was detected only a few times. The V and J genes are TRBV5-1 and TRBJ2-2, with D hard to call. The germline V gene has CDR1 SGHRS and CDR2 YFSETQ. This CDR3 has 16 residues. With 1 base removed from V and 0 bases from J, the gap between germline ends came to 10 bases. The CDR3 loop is CASSLSRTANTGELFF. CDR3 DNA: TGCGCCAGCAGCTTGAGTCGGACGGCGAACACCGGGGAGCTGTTTTTT.

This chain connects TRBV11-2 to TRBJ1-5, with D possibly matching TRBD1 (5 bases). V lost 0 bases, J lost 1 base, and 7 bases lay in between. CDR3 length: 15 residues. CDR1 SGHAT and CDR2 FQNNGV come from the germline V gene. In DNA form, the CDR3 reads TGTGCCAGCAGCTTAGACGGGGGAAGCAATCAGCCCCAGCATTTT. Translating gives CASSLDGGSNQPQHF.

CDR3 residues: CSVGTSGRYSYNEQFF. The CDR3, as DNA: TGCAGCGTCGGGACTAGCGGGAGGTACTCCTACAATGAGCAGTTCTTC. V usage is TRBV29-1 and J usage is TRBJ2-1, with 15 positions matching TRBD2. CDR1 is SQVTM, CDR2 ANQGSEA, per germline. Unmatched junction bases numbered 3, after V lost 6 bases and J lost 0 bases. The CDR3 consists of 16 residues.

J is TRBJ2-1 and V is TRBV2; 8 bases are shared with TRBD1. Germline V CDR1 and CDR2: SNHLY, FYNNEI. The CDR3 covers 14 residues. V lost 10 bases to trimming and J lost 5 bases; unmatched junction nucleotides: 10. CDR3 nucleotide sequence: TGTGCCACTACCGACAGGGGCTTGGACAATGAGCAGTTCTTC. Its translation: CATTDRGLDNEQFF.

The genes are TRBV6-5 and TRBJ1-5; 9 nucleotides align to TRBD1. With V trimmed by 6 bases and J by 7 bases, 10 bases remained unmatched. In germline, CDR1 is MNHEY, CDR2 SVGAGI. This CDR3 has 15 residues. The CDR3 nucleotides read TGTGCCAGCAGACAAAAAGGGACAGGGAACCAGCCCCAGCATTTT. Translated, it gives CASRQKGTGNQPQHF.

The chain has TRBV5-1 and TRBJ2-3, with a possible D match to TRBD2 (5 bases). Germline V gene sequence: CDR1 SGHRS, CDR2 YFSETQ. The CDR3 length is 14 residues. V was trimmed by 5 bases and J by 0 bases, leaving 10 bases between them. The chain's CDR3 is CASRVGMSTDTQYF. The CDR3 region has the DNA TGCGCCAGCAGAGTCGGGATGAGCACAGATACGCAGTATTTT.

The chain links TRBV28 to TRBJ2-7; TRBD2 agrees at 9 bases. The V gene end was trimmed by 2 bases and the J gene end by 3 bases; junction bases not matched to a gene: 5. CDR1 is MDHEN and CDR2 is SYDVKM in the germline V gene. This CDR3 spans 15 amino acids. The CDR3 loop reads CASSLGLARGYEQYF. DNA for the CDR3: TGTGCCAGCAGTTTAGGACTAGCGAGGGGCTACGAGCAGTACTTC.

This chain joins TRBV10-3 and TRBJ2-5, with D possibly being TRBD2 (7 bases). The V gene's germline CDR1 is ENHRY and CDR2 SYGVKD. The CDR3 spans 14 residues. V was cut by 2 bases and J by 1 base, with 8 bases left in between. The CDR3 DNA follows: TGTGCCATCAGTGAGGCGGGGGCCCAAGAGACCCAGTACTTC. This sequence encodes CAISEAGAQETQYF.

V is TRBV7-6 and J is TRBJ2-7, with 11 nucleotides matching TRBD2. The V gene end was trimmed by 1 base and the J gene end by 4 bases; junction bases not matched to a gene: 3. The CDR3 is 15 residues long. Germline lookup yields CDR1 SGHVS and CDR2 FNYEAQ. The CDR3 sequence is CASSLEASGRYEQYF. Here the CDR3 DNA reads TGTGCCAGCAGCTTAGAGGCTAGCGGGAGGTACGAGCAGTACTTC.

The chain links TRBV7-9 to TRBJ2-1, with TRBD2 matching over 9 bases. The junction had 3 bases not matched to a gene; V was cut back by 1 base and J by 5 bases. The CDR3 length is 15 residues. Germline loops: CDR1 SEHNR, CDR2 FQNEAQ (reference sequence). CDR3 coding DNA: TGTGCCAGCAGCTTAGTTAGCGGGAGTAACAATGAGCAGTTCTTC. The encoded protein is CASSLVSGSNNEQFF.